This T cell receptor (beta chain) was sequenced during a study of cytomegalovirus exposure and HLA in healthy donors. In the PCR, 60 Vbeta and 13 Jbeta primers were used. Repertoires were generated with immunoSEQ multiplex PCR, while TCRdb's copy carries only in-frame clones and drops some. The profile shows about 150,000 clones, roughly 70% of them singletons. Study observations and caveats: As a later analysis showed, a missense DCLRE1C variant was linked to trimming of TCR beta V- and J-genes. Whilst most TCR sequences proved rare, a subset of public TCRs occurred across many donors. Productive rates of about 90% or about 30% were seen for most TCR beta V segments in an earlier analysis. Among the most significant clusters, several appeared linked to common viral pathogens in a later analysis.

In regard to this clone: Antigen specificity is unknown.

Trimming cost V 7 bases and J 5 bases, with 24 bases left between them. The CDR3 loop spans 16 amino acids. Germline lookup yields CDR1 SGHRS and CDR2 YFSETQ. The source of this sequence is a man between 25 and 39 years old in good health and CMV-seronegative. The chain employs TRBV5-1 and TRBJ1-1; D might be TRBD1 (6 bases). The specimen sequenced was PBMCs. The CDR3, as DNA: TGCGCCAGCCGCTCGGGGGACGGGGGGCTTGTTACTGAAGCTTTCTTT. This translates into CASRSGDGGLVTEAFF.